This TCR beta chain was identified in a study of T cell repertoires in cytomegalovirus infection. Study information: Public TCR beta signatures marked donors with CMV infection and the matching HLA. General study findings and limits: There were HLA-C-restricted CMV-specific TCR beta clonotypes dominating the ex vivo response. Frequencies of public TCR beta families were cumulated, and this identified carriers of CMV plus the relevant HLA.

From the reads, TCRdb called clonotypes with MiXCR, one entry per CDR3 protein. The table shows about 310,000 distinct CDR3 sequences, with roughly a sixth occurring only once. Trimming stripped 1 base from V and 4 bases from J, with 16 bases between. This CDR3 spans 16 amino acids. In germline, CDR1 is MNHEY, CDR2 SMNVEV (reference sequence). This clonotype was recorded at least ten times. Its antigen remains unidentified. The receptor comes from a human donor in good health (CMV status not recorded). Some clones in this sample may be carry-over from other donors' samples. The rearrangement uses TRBV27 and TRBJ1-1; maybe TRBD1 (5 bases). The sample was PBMCs. The DNA of the CDR3 is TGTGCCAGCAGTTTATTGGCCTCAGGGTCGGGCACTGAAGCTTTCTTT. It translates to CASSLLASGSGTEAFF.